Listed here is a single T cell receptor (beta chain). Its antigen is unidentified. This specimen comes from a study of shared clonotypes between healthy human individuals. Study-wide results and limits: Sampling involved blood alone; tissue repertoires likely differ. Relative to their counterparts shared across all four donors, non-shared clonotypes exhibited diminished generation probabilities. Measured sharing among donors was expected to vary with sequencing depth.

Original data processing: ImmunoSEQ yielded junction-only sequences lacking quality scores, so filtering differed. Libraries were prepared by immunoSEQ multiplex PCR; TCRdb keeps only in-frame clonotypes and omits some of them. V and J calls and clone size come straight from that table; D and trimming were deduced from the DNA. There are roughly 1,600,000 clones in the sample; 98% occur only once, and over 0.3% lies in the top ten. This CDR3 comprises 18 residues. The germline V gene has CDR1 SGHDT and CDR2 YYEEEE. V trimming: 6 bases; J trimming: 4 bases; junction bases outside the gene matches: 17.

This TCR came from a young man in good health. The sample consisted of naive CD4+ T cells sorted from blood. Subset noted: CD45RA+ positively selected. The chain links TRBV5-6 to TRBJ2-2; 8 bases map to TRBD2. CDR3: CASTTPTQRELGTGELFF. The CDR3 bases are TGTGCCAGCACCACTCCGACCCAGCGGGAGCTCGGCACCGGGGAGCTGTTTTTT.